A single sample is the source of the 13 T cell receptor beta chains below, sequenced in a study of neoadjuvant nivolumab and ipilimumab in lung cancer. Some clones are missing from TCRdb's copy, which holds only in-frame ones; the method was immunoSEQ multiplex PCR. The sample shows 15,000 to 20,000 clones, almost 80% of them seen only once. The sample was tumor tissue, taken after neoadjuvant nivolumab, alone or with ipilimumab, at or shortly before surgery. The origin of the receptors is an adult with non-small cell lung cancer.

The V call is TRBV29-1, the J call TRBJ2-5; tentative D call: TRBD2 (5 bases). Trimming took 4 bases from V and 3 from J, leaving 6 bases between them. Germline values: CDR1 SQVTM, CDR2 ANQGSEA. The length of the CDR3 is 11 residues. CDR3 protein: CSVAGKETQYF. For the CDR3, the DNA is TGCAGCGTTGCGGGGAAAGAGACCCAGTACTTC.

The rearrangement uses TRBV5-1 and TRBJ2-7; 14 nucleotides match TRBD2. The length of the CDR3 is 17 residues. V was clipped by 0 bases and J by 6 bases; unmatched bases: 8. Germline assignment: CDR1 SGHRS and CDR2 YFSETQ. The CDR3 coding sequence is TGCGCCAGCAGCTTGGTGCCCGGGACTAGCGGGGGCAGCGAGCAGTACTTC. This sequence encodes CASSLVPGTSGGSEQYF. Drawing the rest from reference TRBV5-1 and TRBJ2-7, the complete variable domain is KAGVTQTPRYLIKTRGQQVTLSCSPISGHRSVSWYQQTPGQGLQFLFEYFSETQRNKGNFPGRFSGRQFSNSRSEMNVSTLELGDSALYLCASSLVPGTSGGSEQYFGPGTRLTVT.

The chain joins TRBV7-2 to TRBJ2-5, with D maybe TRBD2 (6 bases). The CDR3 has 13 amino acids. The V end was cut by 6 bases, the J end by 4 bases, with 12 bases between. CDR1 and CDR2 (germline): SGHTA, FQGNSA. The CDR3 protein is CASRGGAGETQYF. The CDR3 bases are TGTGCCAGCAGAGGAGGGGCTGGAGAGACCCAGTACTTC.

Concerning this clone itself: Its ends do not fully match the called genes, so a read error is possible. The CDR3 DNA reads as TGTGCCAGCAGCTTGTCCCAGGGCTCCCACGAGCAGTACTTC. This gives the protein CASSLSQGSHEQYF. The rearrangement links TRBV11-2 to TRBJ2-7, with D possibly being TRBD1 (5 bases). The V gene's germline CDR1 is SGHAT and CDR2 FQNNGV. The CDR3 is 14 amino acids.

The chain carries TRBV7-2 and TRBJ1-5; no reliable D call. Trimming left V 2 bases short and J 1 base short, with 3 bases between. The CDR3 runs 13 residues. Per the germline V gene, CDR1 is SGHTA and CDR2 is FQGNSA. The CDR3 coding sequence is TGTGCCAGCAGCTTATGGAGCAATCAGCCCCAGCATTTT. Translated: CASSLWSNQPQHF.

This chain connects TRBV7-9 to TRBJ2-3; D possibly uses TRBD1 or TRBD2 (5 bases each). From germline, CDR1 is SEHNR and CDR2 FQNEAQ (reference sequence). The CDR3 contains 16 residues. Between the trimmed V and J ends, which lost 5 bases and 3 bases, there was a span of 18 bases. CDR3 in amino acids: CASSPWSGTGTDTQYF. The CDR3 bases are TGTGCCAGCAGCCCCTGGTCGGGGACGGGGACAGATACGCAGTATTTT.

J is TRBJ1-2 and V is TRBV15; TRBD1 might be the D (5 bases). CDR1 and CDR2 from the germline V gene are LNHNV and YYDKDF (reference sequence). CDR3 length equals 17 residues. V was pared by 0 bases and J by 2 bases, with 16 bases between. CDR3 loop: CATSRDQGQGPNYGYTF. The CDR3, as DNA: TGTGCCACCAGCAGAGATCAAGGACAAGGGCCGAACTATGGCTACACCTTC.

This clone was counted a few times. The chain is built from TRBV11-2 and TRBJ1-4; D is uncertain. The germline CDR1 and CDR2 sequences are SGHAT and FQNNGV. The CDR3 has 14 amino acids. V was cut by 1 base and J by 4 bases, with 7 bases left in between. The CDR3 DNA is TGTGCCAGCAGCTTAGTCAGGAGTAATGAAAAACTGTTTTTT. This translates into CASSLVRSNEKLFF.

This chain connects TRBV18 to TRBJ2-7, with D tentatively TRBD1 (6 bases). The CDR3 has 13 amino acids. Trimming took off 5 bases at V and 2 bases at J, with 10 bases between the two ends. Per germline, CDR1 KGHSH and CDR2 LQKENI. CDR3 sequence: CASSWTATYEQYF. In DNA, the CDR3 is TGTGCCAGCTCATGGACAGCTACCTACGAGCAGTACTTC.

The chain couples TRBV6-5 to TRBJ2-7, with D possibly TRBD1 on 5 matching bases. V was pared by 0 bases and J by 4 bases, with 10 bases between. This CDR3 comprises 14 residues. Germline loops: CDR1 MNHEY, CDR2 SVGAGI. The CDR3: CASSYSGRDYEQYF. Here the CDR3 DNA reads TGTGCCAGCAGTTACTCGGGCAGGGATTACGAGCAGTACTTC.

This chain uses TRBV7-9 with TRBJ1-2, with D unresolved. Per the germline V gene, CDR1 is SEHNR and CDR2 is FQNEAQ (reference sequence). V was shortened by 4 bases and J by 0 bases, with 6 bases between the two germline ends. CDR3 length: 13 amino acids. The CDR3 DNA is TGTGCCAGCAGCTATCGATCTAACTATGGCTACACCTTC. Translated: CASSYRSNYGYTF.

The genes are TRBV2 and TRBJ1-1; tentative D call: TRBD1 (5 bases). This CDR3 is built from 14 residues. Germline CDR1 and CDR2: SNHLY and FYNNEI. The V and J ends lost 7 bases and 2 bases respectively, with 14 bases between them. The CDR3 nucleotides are TGTGCCAGCACGTTGCAAGGGGACAACACTGAAGCTTTCTTT. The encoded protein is CASTLQGDNTEAFF.

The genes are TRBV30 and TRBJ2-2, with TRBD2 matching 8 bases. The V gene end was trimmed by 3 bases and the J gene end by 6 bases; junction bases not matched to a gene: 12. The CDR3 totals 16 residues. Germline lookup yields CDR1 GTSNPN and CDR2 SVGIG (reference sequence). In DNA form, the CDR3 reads TGTGCCTGGAGCCTAGGGACTAGATTAAGACCCGGGGAGCTGTTTTTT. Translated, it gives CAWSLGTRLRPGELFF.